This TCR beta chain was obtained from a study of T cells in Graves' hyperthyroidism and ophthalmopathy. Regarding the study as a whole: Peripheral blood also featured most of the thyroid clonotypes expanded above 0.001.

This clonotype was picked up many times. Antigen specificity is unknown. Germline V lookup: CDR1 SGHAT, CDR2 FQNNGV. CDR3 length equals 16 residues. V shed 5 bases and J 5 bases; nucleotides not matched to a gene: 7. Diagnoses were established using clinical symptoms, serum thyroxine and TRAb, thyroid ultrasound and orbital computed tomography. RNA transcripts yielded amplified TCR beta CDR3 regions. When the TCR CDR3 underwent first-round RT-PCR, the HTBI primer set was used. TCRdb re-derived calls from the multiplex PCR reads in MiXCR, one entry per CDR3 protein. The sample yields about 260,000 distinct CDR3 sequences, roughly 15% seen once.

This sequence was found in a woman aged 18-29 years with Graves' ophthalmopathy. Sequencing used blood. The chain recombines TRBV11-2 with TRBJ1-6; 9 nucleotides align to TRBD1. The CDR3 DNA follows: TGTGCCAGCAGCGGAGCCCGGGACAGGGATAATTCACCCCTCCACTTT. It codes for CASSGARDRDNSPLHF. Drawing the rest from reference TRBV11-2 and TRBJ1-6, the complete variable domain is EAGVAQSPRYKIIEKRQSVAFWCNPISGHATLYWYQQILGQGPKLLIQFQNNGVVDDSQLPKDRFSAERLKGVDSTLKIQPAKLEDSAVYLCASSGARDRDNSPLHFGNGTRLTVT.